This T cell receptor (beta chain) was identified during a study of T cell responses to AZD1222 COVID-19 vaccine. Whole-study findings and limits: The repertoires were collected only after the peak T cell response. Baseline serostatus was positive in only a handful of AZD1222 recipients. Spike-specific TCR repertoires showed rising breadth and depth after two AZD1222 doses. Females made up more of the donors, who were largely white British, and clonal diversity may have come out too low.

Concerning this clone itself: What it binds is not known.

CDR3 length equals 11 residues. The ends were cut back, 6 bases at V and 11 bases at J, with 13 bases in the middle. Measured with immunoSEQ multiplex PCR; TCRdb has only the in-frame clones, and not every one. The sample yields 57,000 or so clones, around 75% seen once. The source material was peripheral blood, sampled on day 0 of AZD1222 vaccination. V gene TRBV12-3 or TRBV12-4 combines with J gene TRBJ1-1; D is undetermined. This TCR was sampled from an adult in good health. CDR3 bases: TGTGCCAGCAGCCCTACACCATTGGCTTTCTTT. Protein: CASSPTPLAFF.